This T cell receptor beta chain was sequenced for a study of early T cells in non-severe SARS-CoV-2 infection. At the level of the study: The input, bulk RNA from unsorted whole blood, was sequenced, and chains were unpaired.

Attachment of unique molecular identifiers was made to individual cDNA molecules. MiXCR, applied by TCRdb to the 5' RACE reads, yields one record per CDR3 protein. The repertoire holds fewer than 95,000 distinct CDR3 sequences, with roughly 15% as singletons. There are many counts of this clonotype. The CDR3 runs to 12 residues. The germline V gene has CDR1 LGHDT and CDR2 YNNKEL (reference sequence). V was cut by 0 bases and J by 7 bases, with 5 bases left in between. This sample comprised whole blood, obtained at baseline. V gene TRBV3-1 combines with J gene TRBJ2-3; D is ambiguous. This receptor was taken from an adult who was a healthcare worker with PCR-confirmed SARS-CoV-2 infection or an uninfected control (not recorded which). This CDR3 is CASSQELNTQYF. CDR3 coding DNA: TGTGCCAGCAGCCAAGAGTTGAATACGCAGTATTTT.